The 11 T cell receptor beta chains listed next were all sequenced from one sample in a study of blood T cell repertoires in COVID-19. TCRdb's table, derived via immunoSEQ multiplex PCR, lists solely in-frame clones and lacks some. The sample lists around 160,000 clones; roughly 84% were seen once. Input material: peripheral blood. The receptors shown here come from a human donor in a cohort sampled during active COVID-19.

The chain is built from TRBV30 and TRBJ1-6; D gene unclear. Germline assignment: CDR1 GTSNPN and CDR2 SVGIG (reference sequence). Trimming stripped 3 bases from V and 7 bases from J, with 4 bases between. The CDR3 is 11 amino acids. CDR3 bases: TGTGCCTGGAGCCTGAATTCACCCCTCCACTTT. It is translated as CAWSLNSPLHF.

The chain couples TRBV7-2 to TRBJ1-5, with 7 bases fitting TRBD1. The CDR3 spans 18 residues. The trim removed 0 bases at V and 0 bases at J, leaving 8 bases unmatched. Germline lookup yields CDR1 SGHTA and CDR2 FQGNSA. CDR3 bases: TGTGCCAGCAGCTTAGCCGGGACAGAATCTTATAGCAATCAGCCCCAGCATTTT. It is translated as CASSLAGTESYSNQPQHF.

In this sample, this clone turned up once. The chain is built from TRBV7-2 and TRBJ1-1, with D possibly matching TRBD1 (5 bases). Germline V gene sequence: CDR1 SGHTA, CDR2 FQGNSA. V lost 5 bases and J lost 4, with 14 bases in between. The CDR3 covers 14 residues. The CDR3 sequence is CASSPGSGFTEAFF. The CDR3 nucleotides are TGTGCCAGCAGCCCAGGATCAGGGTTCACTGAAGCTTTCTTT.

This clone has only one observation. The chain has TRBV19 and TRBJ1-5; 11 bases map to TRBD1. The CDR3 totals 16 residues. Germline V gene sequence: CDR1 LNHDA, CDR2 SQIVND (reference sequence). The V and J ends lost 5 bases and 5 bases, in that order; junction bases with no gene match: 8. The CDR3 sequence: CASSPLDRGRDQPQHF. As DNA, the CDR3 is TGTGCCAGTAGTCCGTTGGACAGGGGGCGAGATCAGCCCCAGCATTTT.

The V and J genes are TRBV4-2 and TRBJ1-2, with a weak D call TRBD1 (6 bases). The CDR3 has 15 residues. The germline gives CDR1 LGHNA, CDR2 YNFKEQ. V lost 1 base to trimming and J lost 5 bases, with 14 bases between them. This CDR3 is CASSQGGSRGYGYTF. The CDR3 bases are TGTGCCAGCAGCCAAGGCGGGAGCAGGGGTTATGGCTACACCTTC.

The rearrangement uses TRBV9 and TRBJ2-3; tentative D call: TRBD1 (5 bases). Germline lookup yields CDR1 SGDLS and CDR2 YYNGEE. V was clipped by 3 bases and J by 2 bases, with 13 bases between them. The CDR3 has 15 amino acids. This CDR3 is CASSGQGVFTDTQYF. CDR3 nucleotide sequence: TGTGCCAGCAGCGGGCAGGGTGTATTCACAGATACGCAGTATTTT.

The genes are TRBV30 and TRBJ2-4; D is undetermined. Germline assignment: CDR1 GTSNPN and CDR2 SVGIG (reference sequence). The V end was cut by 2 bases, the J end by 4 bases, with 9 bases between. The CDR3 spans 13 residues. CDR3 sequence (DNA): TGTGCCTGGAGTCGCGGTTCGAAAAACATTCAGTACTTC. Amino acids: CAWSRGSKNIQYF.

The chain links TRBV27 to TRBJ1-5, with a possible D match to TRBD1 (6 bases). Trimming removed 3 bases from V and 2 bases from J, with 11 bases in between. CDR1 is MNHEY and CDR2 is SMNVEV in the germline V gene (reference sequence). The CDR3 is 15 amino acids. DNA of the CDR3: TGTGCCAGCAGTTTTACCCGACAGGGCAATCAGCCCCAGCATTTT. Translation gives CASSFTRQGNQPQHF.

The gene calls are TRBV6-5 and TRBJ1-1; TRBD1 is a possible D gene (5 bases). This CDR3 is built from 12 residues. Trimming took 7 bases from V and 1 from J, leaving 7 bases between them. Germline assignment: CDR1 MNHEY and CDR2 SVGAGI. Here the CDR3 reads CASNQGNTEAFF. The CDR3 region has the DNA TGTGCCAGCAATCAGGGGAACACTGAAGCTTTCTTT.

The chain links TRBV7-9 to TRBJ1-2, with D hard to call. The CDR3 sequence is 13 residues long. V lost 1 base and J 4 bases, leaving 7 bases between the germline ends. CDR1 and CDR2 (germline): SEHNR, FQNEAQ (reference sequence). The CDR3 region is CASSLDSFYGYTF. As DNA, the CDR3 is TGTGCCAGCAGCTTAGACTCGTTCTATGGCTACACCTTC. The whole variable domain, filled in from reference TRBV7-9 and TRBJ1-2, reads DTGVSQNPRHKITKRGQNVTFRCDPISEHNRLYWYRQTLGQGPEFLTYFQNEAQLEKSRLLSDRFSAERPKGSFSTLEIQRTEQGDSAMYLCASSLDSFYGYTFGSGTRLTVV.

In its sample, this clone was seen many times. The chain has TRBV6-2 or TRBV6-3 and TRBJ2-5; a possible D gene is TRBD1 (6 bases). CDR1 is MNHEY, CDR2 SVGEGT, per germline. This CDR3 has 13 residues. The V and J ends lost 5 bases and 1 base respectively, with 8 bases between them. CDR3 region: CASSRDTQETQYF. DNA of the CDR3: TGTGCCAGCAGTCGGGACACCCAAGAGACCCAGTACTTC.